The next 32 T cell receptor beta chains were all read from a single sample in a study of a mutant IDH1 vaccine in newly diagnosed glioma. Clones were sequenced by immunoSEQ multiplex PCR, and TCRdb holds only the in-frame ones, with some missing. The sample shows 70,000 to 100,000 clones, around 79% of them seen only once. Time point specified: baseline, week 1 (first vaccination visit). The treatment here: pre-vaccination baseline after standard-of-care therapy. Source: PBMCs, taken from a glioma patient treated with radiotherapy, temozolomide or both. The origin of the receptors is a man in his forties with glioma. Some clones in this sample may be carry-over from other donors' samples.

On this clone: One end of the junction is discordant with germline, which a read error may explain. The chain recombines TRBV27 with TRBJ1-1, with a weak D call TRBD1 (5 bases). CDR1 is MNHEY, CDR2 SMNVEV, per germline (reference sequence). The CDR3 is made up of 13 amino acids. CDR3 region: CASSWGVNIEAFF. CDR3 DNA sequence: TGTGCCAGCAGTTGGGGGGTGAACATTGAAGCTTTCTTT.

This clone was picked up many times. The rearrangement uses TRBV5-4 and TRBJ1-6, with D possibly being TRBD1 (6 bases). The V end lost 4 bases, the J end lost 8 bases, and 13 bases lay between the germline ends. Germline CDR1 SGHNT, CDR2 YYREEE (reference sequence). The CDR3 consists of 14 residues. CDR3 DNA sequence: TGTGCCAGCAGCCGGACGGGGGCGGATTCACCCCTCCACTTT. Residues: CASSRTGADSPLHF.

The rearrangement joins TRBV11-3 to TRBJ1-2, with no clear D. There are 14 residues in the CDR3. Trimming stripped 5 bases from V and 5 bases from J, with 15 bases between. CDR1 and CDR2 from the germline V gene are SGHNT and YENEEA. CDR3 protein: CASSHGADIYGYTF. In DNA, the CDR3 is TGTGCCAGCAGCCATGGAGCAGACATTTATGGCTACACCTTC.

This clone is a singleton in its sample. V and J are TRBV10-1 and TRBJ2-2, with D possibly being TRBD1 or TRBD2 (5 bases each). The germline CDR1 and CDR2 sequences are WNHNN and SYGVQD (reference sequence). The CDR3 is 14 amino acids. V was pared by 7 bases and J by 5 bases, with 14 bases between. CDR3 DNA: TGCGCCAGCACCAGGGACGGAGATACCGGGGAGCTGTTTTTT. It is translated as CASTRDGDTGELFF.

The chain employs TRBV10-2 and TRBJ1-4; TRBD1 is a possible D gene (6 bases). With 4 bases removed from V and 7 bases from J, the gap between germline ends came to 16 bases. CDR3 size: 15 residues. The germline gives CDR1 WSHSY, CDR2 SAAADI. CDR3 nucleotides: TGCGCCAGCAGTGCTAACGGGGGCGCGGGTGAAAAACTGTTTTTT. Its protein product is CASSANGGAGEKLFF.

The V and J genes are TRBV10-2 and TRBJ2-7; D uncertain. Between the trimmed V and J ends, which lost 3 bases and 4 bases, there was a span of 7 bases. The germline gives CDR1 WSHSY, CDR2 SAAADI. The length of the CDR3 is 12 residues. CDR3 protein: CASSDGPYEQYF. The CDR3, as DNA: TGCGCCAGCAGTGACGGACCGTACGAGCAGTACTTC.

This chain connects TRBV29-1 to TRBJ2-3; 8 bases line up with TRBD1. J was trimmed by 5 bases and V by 0 bases; bases with no gene match: 7. CDR3 length: 15 amino acids. CDR1 SQVTM and CDR2 ANQGSEA come from the germline V gene. The CDR3 DNA follows: TGCAGCGTTGAAGAGGGCAGGGGGCTGGAAGATACGCAGTATTTT. Translating gives CSVEEGRGLEDTQYF.

The chain uses TRBV6-5 and TRBJ2-7; D uncertain. CDR1 and CDR2 (germline): MNHEY, SVGAGI. V lost 5 bases, J lost 7 bases, and 18 bases lay in between. This CDR3 comprises 14 residues. The CDR3 nucleotides read TGTGCCAGCAGTCTTGACTCAGTTCGTTTAGAGCAGTACTTC. Translation gives CASSLDSVRLEQYF.

The genes are TRBV27 and TRBJ2-7, with a tentative D call TRBD1 (6 bases). CDR1 MNHEY and CDR2 SMNVEV come from the germline V gene (reference sequence). This CDR3 spans 14 amino acids. V lost 4 bases to trimming and J lost 1 base, with 11 bases between them. The CDR3 region has the DNA TGTGCCAGCAGTTCCCCAGGGGAATCCTACGAGCAGTACTTC. It encodes CASSSPGESYEQYF.

This chain links TRBV6-1 with TRBJ1-3; 7 bases agree with TRBD1. V gave up 11 bases and J gave up 0 bases; unmatched junction bases: 7. This CDR3 spans 14 amino acids. Germline CDR1 and CDR2: MNHNS and SASEGT. CDR3 amino acids: CAAGGPGSGNTIYF. DNA for the CDR3: TGTGCCGCAGGGGGGCCAGGCTCTGGAAACACCATATATTTT.

The chain has TRBV9 and TRBJ1-1; D is unclear. With 0 bases removed from V and 6 bases from J, the gap between germline ends came to 9 bases. The CDR3 runs 13 residues. The germline CDR1 and CDR2 sequences are SGDLS and YYNGEE. The CDR3 reads CASSVAPTAEAFF. In DNA form, the CDR3 reads TGTGCCAGCAGCGTAGCCCCTACAGCTGAAGCTTTCTTT.

A single count supports this clone. V is TRBV6-5 and J is TRBJ2-7; TRBD1 might be the D (5 bases). This CDR3 comprises 14 residues. Trimming shortened V by 2 bases and J by 2 bases, and 10 bases separated the two germline ends. CDR1 is MNHEY and CDR2 is SVGAGI in the germline V gene. The CDR3: CASSYVRETYEQYF. DNA for the CDR3: TGTGCCAGCAGTTACGTCAGGGAAACCTACGAGCAGTACTTC.

The chain links TRBV30 to TRBJ1-1, with 10 bases fitting TRBD1. The CDR3 length is 15 residues. J gave up 4 bases and V 2 bases, and 7 bases lay outside the gene matches. Germline V gene data show CDR1 as GTSNPN and CDR2 as SVGIG (reference sequence). CDR3 sequence: CAWSSFGQGVTEAFF. In DNA form, the CDR3 reads TGTGCCTGGAGTTCCTTCGGACAGGGGGTCACTGAAGCTTTCTTT.

The chain has TRBV6-4 and TRBJ2-3; 11 bases are a match to TRBD2. This CDR3 is 15 amino acids long. CDR1 and CDR2 from the germline V gene are MRHNA and SNTAGT. Trimming at V came to 4 bases and at J to 4 bases, leaving 4 bases not matched to a gene. CDR3 sequence: CASSALAGGSDTQYF. In DNA, the CDR3 is TGTGCCAGCAGTGCGCTAGCGGGGGGCTCAGATACGCAGTATTTT.

This clone was counted only a few times. The chain recombines TRBV6-5 with TRBJ2-5, with TRBD2 matching 7 bases. V lost 1 base and J lost 0; bases outside the gene matches: 5. This CDR3 region has 16 residues. Germline V gene lookup returns CDR1 MNHEY and CDR2 SVGAGI. CDR3 DNA sequence: TGTGCCAGCAGTTACTGGTTAGCGGGTAACCAAGAGACCCAGTACTTC. Its translation: CASSYWLAGNQETQYF.

The chain is built from TRBV7-2 and TRBJ2-6, with D maybe TRBD2 (6 bases). Per germline, CDR1 SGHTA and CDR2 FQGNSA. V lost 5 bases and J lost 4, with 21 bases in between. The CDR3 runs to 18 residues. Written as DNA, the CDR3 is TGTGCCAGCAGCCGTCGGAGGGCAGGGTCAGTAGGGGCCAACGTCCTGACTTTC. Translated, it gives CASSRRRAGSVGANVLTF.

V and J are TRBV2 and TRBJ2-3; D is ambiguous. V lost 4 bases and J lost 8, with 16 bases in between. The CDR3 length is 14 residues. Per germline, CDR1 SNHLY and CDR2 FYNNEI. CDR3 coding DNA: TGTGCCAGCAGTGGGGATTGGGCTATGGGTACGCAGTATTTT. It yields the protein CASSGDWAMGTQYF. The whole variable domain, filled in from reference TRBV2 and TRBJ2-3, reads EPEVTQTPSHQVTQMGQEVILRCVPISNHLYFYWYRQILGQKVEFLVSFYNNEISEKSEIFDDQFSVERPDGSNFTLKIRSTKLEDSAMYFCASSGDWAMGTQYFGPGTRLTVL.

The chain uses TRBV4-1 and TRBJ2-5, with 7 bases lining up with TRBD1. Trimming removed 4 bases from V and 0 bases from J; junction bases left unmatched: 5. The CDR3 is 15 residues long. Looked up from germline, CDR1 is MGHRA and CDR2 is YSYEKL. DNA for the CDR3: TGCGCCAGCAGCCGCCTACAGGGGTACCAAGAGACCCAGTACTTC. Its translation is CASSRLQGYQETQYF.

The V gene is TRBV2, the J gene TRBJ2-3; D may match TRBD1 or TRBD2 (6 bases each). In germline, CDR1 is SNHLY, CDR2 FYNNEI. V was shortened by 6 bases and J by 0 bases, with 13 bases between the two germline ends. This CDR3 spans 15 amino acids. In DNA form, the CDR3 reads TGTGCCAGCAGCTTGGGGGGCCTTAGCACAGATACGCAGTATTTT. Protein: CASSLGGLSTDTQYF. The entire variable domain, with the rest obtained from reference TRBV2 and TRBJ2-3, is as follows: EPEVTQTPSHQVTQMGQEVILRCVPISNHLYFYWYRQILGQKVEFLVSFYNNEISEKSEIFDDQFSVERPDGSNFTLKIRSTKLEDSAMYFCASSLGGLSTDTQYFGPGTRLTVL.

This rearrangement joins TRBV5-8 to TRBJ1-6; D is perhaps TRBD1 (5 bases). The CDR3 is 15 residues long. V was clipped by 0 bases and J by 5 bases, with 9 bases between them. Germline V gives CDR1 SGHTS, CDR2 YDEGEE. The CDR3 DNA follows: TGTGCCAGCAGCTTGGTGGGACCGAATAATTCACCCCTCCACTTT. Amino acids: CASSLVGPNNSPLHF.

The rearrangement uses TRBV2 and TRBJ1-4, with a possible D match to TRBD1 (5 bases). Looked up from germline, CDR1 is SNHLY and CDR2 is FYNNEI. The CDR3 is 13 amino acids. Trimming took 7 bases from V and 8 from J, leaving 14 bases between them. CDR3 residues: CASTRDLGEKLFF. DNA for the CDR3: TGTGCCAGCACCCGGGACCTTGGCGAAAAACTGTTTTTT.

This clone occurred a few times. The chain joins TRBV5-1 to TRBJ2-5; 10 nucleotides agree with TRBD1. V shed 4 bases, J shed 5 bases, and the junction held 2 bases outside the gene matches. The germline V gene encodes CDR1 SGHRS and CDR2 YFSETQ. CDR3 length: 13 amino acids. The CDR3 nucleotides read TGCGCCAGCAGCACGGGACAGGGGGAGACCCAGTACTTC. Protein: CASSTGQGETQYF.

The CDR3 nucleotides are TGTGCCAGCAGGCCTCGGGGGGGGGTGAACACTGAAGCTTTCTTT. This encodes CASRPRGGVNTEAFF. The genes are TRBV13 and TRBJ1-1; tentative D call: TRBD1 (5 bases). This CDR3 comprises 15 residues. CDR1 and CDR2 (germline): PRHDT, FYEKMQ (reference sequence). The V end lost 6 bases, the J end lost 0 bases, and 14 bases lay between the germline ends. The full variable domain, rest sourced from reference TRBV13 and TRBJ1-1, is AAGVIQSPRHLIKEKRETATLKCYPIPRHDTVYWYQQGPGQDPQFLISFYEKMQSDKGSIPDRFSAQQFSDYHSELNMSSLELGDSALYFCASRPRGGVNTEAFFGQGTRLTVV.

This clone has just a few counts. The J gene is TRBJ2-6, the V gene TRBV27; D unresolved. Germline V lookup: CDR1 MNHEY, CDR2 SMNVEV (reference sequence). Deletions cut 2 bases from V and 1 base from J, with 6 bases between. CDR3 size: 15 residues. The CDR3 sequence is CASSLTSSGANVLTF. CDR3 coding DNA: TGTGCCAGCAGTTTAACCAGTTCTGGGGCCAACGTCCTGACTTTC.

The chain uses TRBV15 and TRBJ1-3, with TRBD1 matching over 8 bases. CDR1 and CDR2 from the germline V gene are LNHNV and YYDKDF (reference sequence). Unmatched junction bases numbered 10, after V lost 0 bases and J lost 3 bases. The CDR3 runs to 18 residues. In nucleotides, the CDR3 is TGTGCCACCAGCAGAGATCAGTCAGGGGGCACGTTTGGAAACACCATATATTTT. This gives the protein CATSRDQSGGTFGNTIYF.

V usage is TRBV29-1 and J usage is TRBJ1-5; possibly TRBD1 for D (6 bases). V was clipped by 7 bases and J by 7 bases, with 14 bases between them. Germline CDR1 SQVTM, CDR2 ANQGSEA. This CDR3 contains 12 residues. In DNA, the CDR3 is TGCAGCGCCTCGGACGGACAGCAGCCCCAGCATTTT. Translation gives CSASDGQQPQHF. The full variable domain, rest sourced from reference TRBV29-1 and TRBJ1-5, is SAVISQKPSRDICQRGTSLTIQCQVDSQVTMMFWYRQQPGQSLTLIATANQGSEATYESGFVIDKFPISRPNLTFSTLTVSNMSPEDSSIYLCSASDGQQPQHFGDGTRLSIL.

The V and J genes are TRBV6-4 and TRBJ1-2, with D possibly TRBD1 on 5 matching bases. CDR1 and CDR2 (germline): MRHNA, SNTAGT. Trimming stripped 5 bases from V and 6 bases from J, with 13 bases between. The CDR3 loop spans 13 amino acids. Here the CDR3 DNA reads TGTGCCAGCAGTCCCGGGGGTTCGGATGGCTACACCTTC. Protein sequence: CASSPGGSDGYTF.

The chain links TRBV7-9 to TRBJ1-3; TRBD1 agrees at 10 bases. The CDR3 extends over 16 amino acids. Germline V gives CDR1 SEHNR, CDR2 FQNEAQ (reference sequence). Trimming cost V 5 bases and J 7 bases; bases outside gene matches: 11. The CDR3 sequence is CASSANGQGEGNTIYF. For the CDR3, the DNA is TGTGCCAGCAGCGCCAACGGACAGGGGGAAGGTAACACCATATATTTT.

This sequence joins TRBV7-9 and TRBJ2-2; the match to TRBD1 covers 9 bases. The CDR3 covers 14 residues. Germline loops: CDR1 SEHNR, CDR2 FQNEAQ (reference sequence). After removal of 5 bases from V and 3 bases from J, the junction contained 1 base not matched to a gene. CDR3 sequence reads: CASSRTGDTGELFF. In nucleotides, the CDR3 is TGTGCCAGCAGCCGGACAGGGGACACCGGGGAGCTGTTTTTT.

This clone has a single count. The J gene is TRBJ1-2, the V gene TRBV6-5, with a possible D match to TRBD1 (5 bases). V was trimmed by 0 bases and J by 8 bases, leaving 19 bases between them. Germline loops: CDR1 MNHEY, CDR2 SVGAGI. The CDR3 is 16 residues long. The CDR3 reads CASSYSRGERGEGYTF. DNA of the CDR3: TGTGCCAGCAGTTACTCGCGCGGAGAGAGGGGCGAGGGCTACACCTTC.

The gene calls are TRBV25-1 and TRBJ1-2, with a tentative D call TRBD1 (5 bases). V dropped 8 bases and J dropped 8 bases, with 18 bases sitting between them. This CDR3 is 13 amino acids long. The germline V gene encodes CDR1 MGHDK and CDR2 SYGVNS. CDR3 sequence: CASARDLVGGYTF. CDR3 DNA: TGTGCCAGCGCGCGGGACTTAGTTGGGGGCTACACCTTC.

The rearrangement uses TRBV9 and TRBJ1-6; D may be TRBD1 (6 bases). Trimming removed 3 bases from V and 14 bases from J, with 15 bases in between. Germline CDR1 and CDR2: SGDLS and YYNGEE. The CDR3 covers 13 residues. The CDR3 loop is CASSAPTGGTLHF. The CDR3 DNA reads as TGTGCCAGCAGCGCCCCGACAGGCGGGACCCTCCACTTT. Based on the CDR3 plus reference TRBV9 and TRBJ1-6, the full variable domain is DSGVTQTPKHLITATGQRVTLRCSPRSGDLSVYWYQQSLDQGLQFLIQYYNGEERAKGNILERFSAQQFPDLHSELNLSSLELGDSALYFCASSAPTGGTLHFGNGTRLTVT.